The present entry profiles one TCR beta chain with its context. The data were obtained in a study of T cell repertoires in cytomegalovirus infection. From the reads, TCRdb called clonotypes with MiXCR, one entry per CDR3 protein. This sample has some 700,000 distinct CDR3 sequences, with about a third found just once. CDR1 is MNHNS, CDR2 SASEGT, per germline. Trimming shortened V by 8 bases and J by 0 bases, and 14 bases separated the two germline ends. The CDR3 runs 15 residues. The clonotype comes from a human donor in good health (CMV status not recorded). Some clones in this sample may be carry-over from other donors' samples. The chain has TRBV6-1 and TRBJ1-3; possibly TRBD1 for D (6 bases). What was sequenced was PBMCs. The CDR3 sequence: CASGRTDSSGNTIYF. CDR3 nucleotide sequence: TGTGCCAGCGGCAGGACGGACAGCTCTGGAAACACCATATATTTT.